Listed below are T cell receptor beta chains from one sample, sequenced in a study of blood T cell repertoires in COVID-19. Assay used: immunoSEQ multiplex PCR; TCRdb lists only in-frame clones, some missing. Of more than 200,000 clones in the sample, 84% are singletons; the top ten hold 1.4%. Input material: peripheral blood. Source of these receptors: a woman aged 40-49 years who had recovered from COVID-19. Both conserved end residues are part of each CDR3. The D gene is left open where the match is weak. Size values are once, few and many counts, or a class for expanded clones, and some rows have none.

v_call	d_call	j_call	clone_size	cdr3_aa	cdr3_nt
TRBV5-4	-	TRBJ1-1	-	CASSLDYGTEAFF	TGTGCCAGCAGCTTGGACTACGGCACTGAAGCTTTCTTT
TRBV6-5	TRBD1	TRBJ1-1	-	CASSFLTGGRAEAFF	TGTGCCAGCAGTTTCCTTACAGGGGGACGGGCTGAAGCTTTCTTT
TRBV5-1	TRBD1	TRBJ2-2	-	CASRKYLGGQGNTGELFF	TGCGCCAGCAGGAAGTATCTCGGAGGACAGGGAAACACCGGGGAGCTGTTTTTT
TRBV7-2	-	TRBJ2-3	-	CASGLEDTQYF	TGTGCCAGCGGTCTAGAGGATACGCAGTATTTT
TRBV6-5	TRBD1	TRBJ1-1	-	CASSYSGGATEAFF	TGTGCCAGCAGTTACTCAGGGGGCGCGACTGAAGCTTTCTTT
TRBV6-5	-	TRBJ1-5	-	CASRPGTPNQPQHF	TGTGCCAGCAGGCCCGGGACACCCAATCAGCCCCAGCATTTT
TRBV2	TRBD2	TRBJ2-1	-	CASSERAGGLLGEQFF	TGTGCCAGCAGTGAACGGGCGGGGGGCCTACTGGGTGAGCAGTTCTTC
TRBV2	TRBD2	TRBJ2-3	-	CASTTSGGLDTQYF	TGTGCCAGCACTACTAGCGGGGGCTTAGATACGCAGTATTTT
TRBV6-1	-	TRBJ2-2	-	CASSEFREGELFF	TGTGCCAGCAGTGAATTTAGGGAGGGGGAGCTGTTTTTT
TRBV5-5	TRBD2	TRBJ2-2	-	CASSPILAGGSGSNTGELFF	TGTGCCAGCAGTCCTATTTTAGCGGGGGGCTCAGGTTCGAACACCGGGGAGCTGTTTTTT
TRBV7-9	-	TRBJ2-3	-	CASSLFGEDTQYF	TGTGCCAGCAGCTTATTCGGGGAAGATACGCAGTATTTT
TRBV7-2	-	TRBJ2-2	-	CASSAGRAVVDTGELFF	TGTGCCAGCAGCGCAGGCCGAGCTGTCGTCGACACCGGGGAGCTGTTTTTT
TRBV10-3	-	TRBJ2-5	-	CAISGGGLQETQYF	TGTGCCATCAGTGGAGGGGGTTTGCAAGAGACCCAGTACTTC
TRBV19	-	TRBJ1-1	-	CASSTGQKNTEAFF	TGTGCCAGTAGTACCGGACAGAAGAACACTGAAGCTTTCTTT
TRBV19	TRBD2	TRBJ2-1	-	CASSISGTSGFYNEQFF	TGTGCCAGTAGTATTTCGGGCACTAGCGGGTTTTACAATGAGCAGTTCTTC
TRBV11-2	TRBD1	TRBJ1-6	-	CASSSGTGLYNSPLHF	TGTGCCAGCAGCTCCGGGACAGGCCTTTATAATTCACCCCTCCACTTT
TRBV28	-	TRBJ1-1	-	CASSLPGQSEAFF	TGTGCCAGCAGTTTACCCGGACAGTCTGAAGCTTTCTTT
TRBV19	TRBD2	TRBJ2-1	once	CASSIDTSGVISYNEQFF	TGTGCCAGTAGTATAGATACTAGCGGGGTGATCTCCTACAATGAGCAGTTCTTC
TRBV6-5	TRBD1	TRBJ2-7	few	CASSRGQGYEQYF	TGTGCCAGCAGCCGCGGACAGGGGTACGAGCAGTACTTC
TRBV7-9	-	TRBJ2-7	-	CASSLQGYEQYF	TGTGCCAGCAGCTTACAGGGGTACGAGCAGTACTTC
TRBV10-3	TRBD2	TRBJ2-7	-	CAISDLAGGARSHEQYF	TGTGCCATCAGTGACCTAGCGGGGGGAGCACGGTCCCACGAGCAGTACTTC
TRBV7-9	-	TRBJ1-1	-	CASSLSFGEIRNTEAFF	TGTGCCAGCAGCTTAAGTTTCGGGGAAATAAGGAACACTGAAGCTTTCTTT
TRBV27	-	TRBJ1-5	-	CASSARSNQPQHF	TGTGCCAGCAGTGCACGGAGCAATCAGCCCCAGCATTTT
TRBV5-1	TRBD1	TRBJ2-3	-	CASSPGQGIDTQYF	TGCGCCAGCAGCCCCGGACAGGGCATAGATACGCAGTATTTT
TRBV5-4	TRBD2	TRBJ2-3	-	CASSSKLAGETDTQYF	TGTGCCAGCAGCTCGAAACTAGCGGGGGAAACAGATACGCAGTATTTT
TRBV6-5	TRBD1	TRBJ1-1	once	CASSYWGRGPIGEAFF	TGTGCCAGCAGTTACTGGGGCAGGGGGCCCATCGGTGAAGCTTTCTTT
TRBV9	-	TRBJ1-1	-	CASSVGGSSGTEAFF	TGTGCCAGCAGCGTAGGTGGGTCCTCAGGGACTGAAGCTTTCTTT
TRBV28	-	TRBJ1-4	-	CASTFGGEKLFF	TGTGCCAGCACCTTCGGGGGGGAAAAACTGTTTTTT
TRBV24-1	-	TRBJ2-2	-	CATSGPGVRVGELFF	TGTGCCACCAGTGGCCCGGGGGTAAGGGTCGGGGAGCTGTTTTTT
TRBV7-8	TRBD2	TRBJ2-2	-	CASSLAGTSGGAAGELFF	TGTGCCAGCAGCTTAGCGGGGACTAGCGGGGGGGCTGCCGGGGAGCTGTTTTTT
TRBV19	TRBD2	TRBJ2-7	-	CASSSSGGTYYEQYF	TGTGCCAGTAGTTCTAGCGGGGGGACCTACTACGAGCAGTACTTC
TRBV11-2	-	TRBJ1-1	-	CASSLGLGGEAFF	TGTGCCAGCAGCTTAGGCCTCGGGGGAGAAGCTTTCTTT
TRBV6-1	-	TRBJ1-2	few	CASSESRTARGYTF	TGTGCCAGCAGTGAAAGTAGGACAGCCCGTGGCTACACCTTC
TRBV19	-	TRBJ1-4	-	CASSIGGREEEKLFF	TGTGCCAGTAGTATTGGCGGAAGGGAGGAGGAAAAACTGTTTTTT
TRBV19	-	TRBJ2-3	-	CASSTTGRDGTDTQYF	TGTGCCAGTAGTACCACAGGACGAGACGGCACAGATACGCAGTATTTT
TRBV7-3	TRBD1	TRBJ1-6	-	CASSVRGRANNSPLHF	TGTGCCAGCAGCGTCAGGGGGCGAGCTAATAATTCACCCCTCCACTTT
TRBV5-1	-	TRBJ2-7	-	CASSLTAGIYEQYF	TGCGCCAGCAGTCTGACAGCTGGAATATACGAGCAGTACTTC
TRBV7-6	TRBD1	TRBJ2-7	-	CASSSGGQGYEQYF	TGTGCCAGCAGCTCGGGGGGACAGGGATACGAGCAGTACTTC
TRBV20-1	-	TRBJ2-3	-	CSARGAGVITDTQYF	TGCAGTGCTCGTGGGGCAGGGGTTATCACAGATACGCAGTATTTT
TRBV5-1	TRBD1	TRBJ2-7	-	CASSLAISTGDIHEQYF	TGCGCCAGCAGCTTGGCCATCTCGACAGGGGATATACACGAGCAGTACTTC
TRBV10-3	-	TRBJ1-2	-	CAISESISLFLSATGNYGYTF	TGTGCCATCAGTGAGTCCATCTCCCTGTTTTTATCGGCAACAGGGAACTATGGCTACACCTTC
TRBV11-3	TRBD1	TRBJ1-1	-	CASSSLGQSIPEAFF	TGTGCCAGCAGCTCGTTGGGACAGTCCATACCTGAAGCTTTCTTT
TRBV7-9	TRBD1	TRBJ1-4	-	CASSATGVNEKLFF	TGTGCCAGCAGCGCCACAGGGGTAAATGAAAAACTGTTTTTT
TRBV6-5	TRBD1	TRBJ1-2	-	CASRVLTGSIGYTF	TGTGCCAGCAGGGTTTTGACAGGGTCCATAGGCTACACCTTC
TRBV6-5	TRBD1	TRBJ1-6	-	CASSSGTGYNSPLHF	TGTGCCAGCAGCTCCGGGACAGGTTATAATTCACCCCTCCACTTT
TRBV10-3	-	TRBJ1-1	-	CAISEGDMNTEAFF	TGTGCCATCAGTGAGGGGGACATGAACACTGAAGCTTTCTTT
TRBV6-6	-	TRBJ1-5	-	CASNQGPLNQPQHF	TGTGCCAGCAACCAGGGGCCCCTCAATCAGCCCCAGCATTTT
TRBV28	-	TRBJ1-1	-	CASVASRTDTEAFF	TGTGCCAGCGTCGCGAGTCGTACCGACACTGAAGCTTTCTTT
TRBV6-2/TRBV6-3	-	TRBJ1-2	-	CASSYPNYGYTF	TGTGCCAGCAGTTACCCGAACTATGGCTACACCTTC
TRBV24-1	-	TRBJ1-1	-	CATSDFLYLGEITEAFF	TGTGCCACCAGTGATTTCCTATACCTAGGGGAAATCACTGAAGCTTTCTTT
TRBV6-5	TRBD1	TRBJ2-4	-	CASSYGTGAKNIQYF	TGTGCCAGCAGTTACGGGACAGGAGCCAAAAACATTCAGTACTTC
TRBV19	-	TRBJ1-1	-	CASSIVDWTAHPEAFF	TGTGCCAGTAGTATTGTCGATTGGACAGCCCACCCTGAAGCTTTCTTT
TRBV7-2	-	TRBJ2-2	-	CASSPRTAINTGELFF	TGTGCCAGCAGCCCTCGGACAGCCATTAACACCGGGGAGCTGTTTTTT
TRBV11-2	-	TRBJ2-1	-	CASSLVGGSGEQFF	TGTGCCAGCAGCTTAGTCGGAGGGAGCGGTGAGCAGTTCTTC
TRBV6-1	-	TRBJ1-2	few	CASSEQAGDGYTF	TGTGCCAGCAGTGAACAGGCAGGGGATGGCTACACCTTC
TRBV13	-	TRBJ2-2	-	CASSSSGSGTGELFF	TGTGCCAGCAGTTCATCCGGAAGCGGAACCGGGGAGCTGTTTTTT
TRBV4-3	TRBD1	TRBJ1-1	-	CASSQTGVTEAFF	TGCGCCAGCAGCCAAACAGGGGTTACTGAAGCTTTCTTT
TRBV19	TRBD1	TRBJ2-5	-	CASSYTGTVQETQYF	TGTGCCAGTAGTTACACCGGGACAGTCCAAGAGACCCAGTACTTC
TRBV5-4	-	TRBJ2-5	once	CASSPAAESQETQYF	TGTGCCAGCAGCCCGGCGGCGGAGTCCCAAGAGACCCAGTACTTC
TRBV19	TRBD1	TRBJ2-5	-	CASSMTGLQETQYF	TGTGCCAGTAGTATGACAGGGCTGCAAGAGACCCAGTACTTC